The clone carrying this T cell receptor (beta chain) was seen a handful of times. Deletions cut 3 bases from V and 1 base from J, with 13 bases between. The germline V gene encodes CDR1 SGHRS and CDR2 YFSETQ. The CDR3 length is 16 residues. These data come from a study of beta chain features in type 1 diabetes. Expressed TCRB transcripts were sequenced, since all the RNA that had been isolated was reverse transcribed. Method: immunoSEQ multiplex PCR; TCRdb's copy keeps in-frame clones and lacks some. This table has over 700,000 clones, about a sixth appearing once. The genes are TRBV5-1 and TRBJ2-2; D is possibly TRBD1 (6 bases). This TCR was recovered from a woman aged 18-29 years in good health. Sequencing was carried out using naive CD4+ T cells from blood. The CDR3 DNA follows: TGCGCCAGCAGCTGGGCCGGGACAATGAACACCGGGGAGCTGTTTTTT. Amino acids: CASSWAGTMNTGELFF.